The clone carrying this TCR beta chain occurred once. CDR1 SGHDT and CDR2 YYEEEE come from the germline V gene. The V and J ends lost 3 bases and 4 bases, in that order; junction bases with no gene match: 8. This CDR3 is 16 amino acids long. The data originate from a study of blood T cell repertoires in COVID-19. Study information: Acute and convalescent COVID-19 specimens originated in the United States, Italy and Spain. From T cells, B-cell-depleted T cells, or PBMCs came the material, which was cDNA or gDNA.

Authors' analysis steps: Amplified reference gene primers provided the basis for estimating nucleated cell counts. This table comes from immunoSEQ multiplex PCR, and its TCRdb copy is limited to in-frame clones, with some not included. V and J calls plus clone size are reproduced from that table; the DNA served to infer D and trimming. The sample contains over 250,000 clones, 86% of which appear only once. The chain is built from TRBV5-6 and TRBJ1-2; 11 bases fit TRBD1. Material for sequencing was peripheral blood. This clonotype originated in a man aged 40-49 years who had recovered from COVID-19. The CDR3 is CASSYPGTGGSYGYTF. In nucleotides, the CDR3 is TGTGCCAGCAGCTACCCCGGGACAGGGGGTAGCTATGGCTACACCTTC.